This TCR beta chain appears in the sequencing data of a study of blood T cell repertoires in COVID-19. The overall study: Specimens from acute and convalescent COVID-19 originated in the United States, Italy and Spain.

Study processing details: Using reference gene primer amplification, nucleated cell counts were estimated. The method was immunoSEQ multiplex PCR; TCRdb's version includes in-frame clones alone and lacks a portion of them. V, J and clone size are those of that table, while D and trimming were read from the DNA. This sample has approximately 47,000 clones, with about 82% found just once. The CDR3 has 14 amino acids. Germline assignment: CDR1 SGHDT and CDR2 YYEEEE. V gave up 5 bases and J gave up 7 bases; unmatched junction bases: 5. The specimen sequenced was peripheral blood. This TCR came from a woman aged 55-69 years with acute or convalescent COVID-19. The gene calls are TRBV5-6 and TRBJ2-1, with TRBD1 identical over 11 bases. The CDR3: CASSTGTGGNEQFF. In nucleotides, the CDR3 is TGTGCCAGCAGTACCGGGACAGGGGGTAATGAGCAGTTCTTC. The full variable domain, completed using reference TRBV5-6 and TRBJ2-1, is DAGVTQSPTHLIKTRGQQVTLRCSPKSGHDTVSWYQQALGQGPQFIFQYYEEEERQRGNFPDRFSGHQFPNYSSELNVNALLLGDSALYLCASSTGTGGNEQFFGPGTRLTVL.